This entry concerns a single T cell receptor (beta chain). The antigen is not known. CDR3 length: 14 residues. Germline-derived CDR1 and CDR2 are MDHEN and SYDVKM. V was cut by 6 bases and J by 1 base, with 12 bases left in between. The data belong to a study of cytomegalovirus exposure and HLA in healthy donors. Study-wide findings and caveats: With later analysis, a missense DCLRE1C variant became linked to TCR beta V- and J-gene trimming.

Researchers ran the PCR with 60 Vbeta and 13 Jbeta primers. Using immunoSEQ multiplex PCR, the repertoire was profiled, and TCRdb retains in-frame clones only, with some absent. The sample lists nearly 100,000 clones; around a tenth were seen once. The sequence was obtained from a man between 45 and 60 years old in good health and CMV-seropositive. The source material was PBMCs. The chain uses TRBV28 and TRBJ2-5; TRBD2 is a possible D gene (7 bases). CDR3 loop: CASRSRGAQETQYF. As DNA, the CDR3 is TGTGCCAGCAGAAGTCGGGGGGCCCAAGAGACCCAGTACTTC.